The 14 T cell receptor beta chains reported below all come from one sample, sequenced in a study of T-cell reconstitution after alpha-beta-depleted transplantation in children. Preparation of the TCRbeta library involved a method that used unique molecular identifiers. One entry per CDR3 protein results from TCRdb running MiXCR on the PCR reads. The sample comprises some 350,000 distinct CDR3 sequences, around a tenth of which are singletons, and 2% to 3% rests with the top ten. The input for sequencing was PBMCs from the stem cell graft donor, taken from the stem cell graft. These receptors originate from a human donor who donated a stem cell graft to a child with acute lymphoblastic leukemia.

This clonotype was recorded a few times. V usage is TRBV6-5 and J usage is TRBJ1-5; TRBD1 is a possible D gene (5 bases). Trimming took 4 bases from V and 0 from J, leaving 13 bases between them. Per germline, CDR1 MNHEY and CDR2 SVGAGI. This CDR3 comprises 16 residues. CDR3 bases: TGTGCCAGCAGTTCCGGGACGGCGTATAGCAATCAGCCCCAGCATTTT. It codes for CASSSGTAYSNQPQHF.

The rearrangement joins TRBV20-1 to TRBJ1-5; no clear D gene. V dropped 0 bases and J dropped 4 bases, with 13 bases sitting between them. Germline V CDR1 and CDR2: DFQATT, SNEGSKA (reference sequence). The CDR3 extends over 15 amino acids. CDR3 region: CSARDRAGANQPQHF. The CDR3 coding sequence is TGCAGTGCTAGAGATAGGGCCGGAGCAAATCAGCCCCAGCATTTT.

The table lists this clonotype with a few counts. The V call is TRBV11-2, the J call TRBJ2-3; 16 positions agree with TRBD2. Losses at the gene ends were 5 bases for V and 3 bases for J; bases not matched to a gene: 11. CDR1 SGHAT and CDR2 FQNNGV come from the germline V gene. The CDR3 contains 19 residues. CDR3 protein: CASSLKGLAGGPLTDTQYF. In nucleotides, the CDR3 is TGTGCCAGCAGCCTAAAGGGACTAGCGGGAGGGCCGTTGACAGATACGCAGTATTTT.

This clonotype occurred a few times. V is TRBV15 and J is TRBJ2-7, with 11 bases that match TRBD2. This CDR3 has 15 residues. Germline V gives CDR1 LNHNV, CDR2 YYDKDF (reference sequence). With V trimmed by 5 bases and J by 3 bases, 6 bases remained unmatched. CDR3 nucleotide sequence: TGTGCCACCAGCCACCCGGGACTAGCGGTCTACGAGCAGTACTTC. Protein sequence: CATSHPGLAVYEQYF.

The chain has TRBV13 and TRBJ2-5; 9 positions match TRBD2. The CDR3 length is 16 residues. Trimming took 5 bases from V and 5 from J; bases not matched to a gene: 12. Germline V gene sequence: CDR1 PRHDT, CDR2 FYEKMQ (reference sequence). The CDR3 sequence: CASSPPGAGGSETQYF. The CDR3, as DNA: TGTGCCAGCAGCCCCCCAGGAGCGGGAGGATCTGAGACCCAGTACTTC. The complete variable domain, with remaining parts taken from reference TRBV13 and TRBJ2-5, reads AAGVIQSPRHLIKEKRETATLKCYPIPRHDTVYWYQQGPGQDPQFLISFYEKMQSDKGSIPDRFSAQQFSDYHSELNMSSLELGDSALYFCASSPPGAGGSETQYFGPGTRLLVL.

This clonotype was counted at least ten times. CDR3 nucleotide sequence: TGCGCCAGCAGCCCGGAGCCGGCCTCCTATAATTCACCCCTCCACTTT. Protein sequence: CASSPEPASYNSPLHF. The chain links TRBV5-1 to TRBJ1-6; D not certain. The ends were cut back, 4 bases at V and 0 bases at J, with 11 bases in the middle. CDR3 length equals 16 residues. CDR1 and CDR2 (germline): SGHRS, YFSETQ.

This clonotype occurred a few times. The chain employs TRBV4-1 and TRBJ2-3; 7 bases are shared with TRBD1. Trimming took 5 bases from V and 0 from J; bases not matched to a gene: 11. The germline gives CDR1 MGHRA, CDR2 YSYEKL. The CDR3 is 17 residues long. The CDR3 here is CASSAPATGDSTDTQYF. DNA of the CDR3: TGCGCCAGCAGCGCCCCAGCTACAGGGGATAGCACAGATACGCAGTATTTT.

This clonotype was picked up many times. The rearrangement links TRBV11-2 to TRBJ1-5; D not resolved. CDR1 SGHAT and CDR2 FQNNGV come from the germline V gene. The CDR3 has 13 amino acids. The germline V and J ends were trimmed by 5 bases and 0 bases, with 5 bases remaining between them. Here the CDR3 DNA reads TGTGCCAGCAGCCACTATAGCAATCAGCCCCAGCATTTT. Amino acid sequence: CASSHYSNQPQHF.

V is TRBV27 and J is TRBJ2-5, with D possibly TRBD2 on 5 matching bases. Germline lookup yields CDR1 MNHEY and CDR2 SMNVEV (reference sequence). V was pared by 5 bases and J by 2 bases, with 15 bases between. CDR3 length: 15 amino acids. The CDR3 DNA reads TGTGCCAGCAGTCGGAGTTTACGGGGACAAGAGACCCAGTACTTC. Translated: CASSRSLRGQETQYF.

V is TRBV18 and J is TRBJ2-1; 10 bases match TRBD2. V gave up 0 bases and J gave up 4 bases; unmatched junction bases: 6. Germline V gene sequence: CDR1 KGHSH, CDR2 LQKENI. The CDR3 runs 17 residues. The CDR3 nucleotides are TGTGCCAGCTCACCACCGTTAGAACTAGCGGGATACAATGAGCAGTTCTTC. Protein: CASSPPLELAGYNEQFF. Supplemented by reference TRBV18 and TRBJ2-1, the full variable domain reads NAGVMQNPRHLVRRRGQEARLRCSPMKGHSHVYWYRQLPEEGLKFMVYLQKENIIDESGMPKERFSAEFPKEGPSILRIQQVVRGDSAAYFCASSPPLELAGYNEQFFGPGTRLTVL.

This chain connects TRBV4-1 to TRBJ2-7; D not resolved. The CDR3 has 14 residues. V was clipped by 4 bases and J by 2 bases, with 12 bases between them. Germline V gene sequence: CDR1 MGHRA, CDR2 YSYEKL. CDR3 region: CASSRMFGPYEQYF. CDR3 DNA: TGCGCCAGCAGCCGTATGTTCGGTCCCTACGAGCAGTACTTC.

This clonotype came up a few times. The chain uses TRBV6-1 and TRBJ2-3; 9 bases match TRBD2. Losses at the gene ends were 5 bases for V and 5 bases for J; bases not matched to a gene: 8. Per the germline V gene, CDR1 is MNHNS and CDR2 is SASEGT. The CDR3 totals 15 residues. The CDR3 nucleotides are TGTGCCAGCAGTCGCCGCGGGAGGGCCGAAGATACGCAGTATTTT. This gives the protein CASSRRGRAEDTQYF.

The chain uses TRBV20-1 and TRBJ2-2, with 8 bases that match TRBD2. There are 17 residues in the CDR3. The germline CDR1 and CDR2 sequences are DFQATT and SNEGSKA (reference sequence). V was clipped by 0 bases and J by 2 bases; unmatched bases: 8. Written as DNA, the CDR3 is TGCAGTGCTAGAGATCTGGCTAGCGGGTTTAACACCGGGGAGCTGTTTTTT. It yields the protein CSARDLASGFNTGELFF.

The chain carries TRBV24-1 and TRBJ2-3, with D perhaps TRBD1 or TRBD2 (5 bases each). The CDR3 loop spans 15 amino acids. V lost 4 bases, J lost 6 bases, and 16 bases lay in between. CDR1 is KGHDR, CDR2 SFDVKD, per germline. The CDR3 spells CATSDPGTLRDTQYF. The CDR3 coding sequence is TGTGCCACCAGTGACCCCGGGACCCTGAGGGATACGCAGTATTTT.